Below are 29 T cell receptor beta chains sequenced from a single sample in a study of regulatory and conventional T cells in RAG deficiency. The repertoire was sequenced with immunoSEQ multiplex PCR; TCRdb's copy has only in-frame clones and lacks some. This sample has around 23,000 clones, with around 94% found just once. Conventional CD4+ T cells were sorted from blood as CD25-low CD127-high cells. Another study also made use of these data, one on regulatory T cells. This second study says: The primer mix had 52 TRBV and 13 TRBJ primers.

Sequencing used CD4+ T cells sorted from blood. These receptors were collected from a human donor in good health.

V is TRBV28 and J is TRBJ2-3; D is unclear. Germline CDR1 and CDR2: MDHEN and SYDVKM. This CDR3 comprises 15 residues. V gave up 6 bases and J gave up 6 bases, with 19 bases separating them. The CDR3 nucleotides read TGTGCCAGCAGACAAGGACGGATGAGGCCGGATACGCAGTATTTT. It specifies CASRQGRMRPDTQYF.

The V and J genes are TRBV19 and TRBJ1-5; D is undetermined. This CDR3 is built from 15 residues. Trimming shortened V by 6 bases and J by 0 bases, and 12 bases separated the two germline ends. Germline loops: CDR1 LNHDA, CDR2 SQIVND (reference sequence). The chain's CDR3 is CASSTTLDSNQPQHF. The CDR3 DNA follows: TGTGCCAGTAGCACCACTTTGGATAGCAATCAGCCCCAGCATTTT.

The gene calls are TRBV28 and TRBJ2-3, with D perhaps TRBD1 (7 bases). Trimming removed 6 bases at V and 2 bases at J, with 15 bases between. CDR1 MDHEN and CDR2 SYDVKM come from the germline V gene. The CDR3 has 15 residues. The CDR3 DNA reads TGTGCCAGCAGCGTTGGAGGGACAGCCACAGATACGCAGTATTTT. It specifies CASSVGGTATDTQYF.

The chain employs TRBV5-1 and TRBJ1-4; possibly TRBD1 for D (5 bases). In germline, CDR1 is SGHRS, CDR2 YFSETQ. V lost 2 bases and J 5 bases, leaving 19 bases between the germline ends. This CDR3 contains 17 residues. The CDR3: CASSFLSRDGPNEKLFF. CDR3 nucleotides: TGCGCCAGCAGCTTTCTCTCGCGGGACGGACCCAATGAAAAACTGTTTTTT.

The chain employs TRBV11-2 and TRBJ2-5; 7 positions match TRBD2. Trimming removed 5 bases from V and 6 bases from J; junction bases left unmatched: 6. The CDR3 is 13 amino acids. CDR1 and CDR2 from the germline V gene are SGHAT and FQNNGV. DNA of the CDR3: TGTGCCAGCAGCACGCGGGAGTCCAAGACCCAGTACTTC. Translation gives CASSTRESKTQYF.

The rearrangement links TRBV28 to TRBJ1-4; D not certain. Germline V gene data show CDR1 as MDHEN and CDR2 as SYDVKM. The CDR3 consists of 16 residues. V shed 2 bases and J shed 5 bases, with 15 bases lying between them. In DNA, the CDR3 is TGTGCCAGCAGTTTAATTCGCACGGCGGGAAATGAAAAACTGTTTTTT. Protein sequence: CASSLIRTAGNEKLFF.

The rearrangement links TRBV29-1 to TRBJ2-1, with 8 positions matching TRBD2. From germline, CDR1 is SQVTM and CDR2 ANQGSEA. This CDR3 comprises 14 residues. Unmatched junction bases numbered 14, after V lost 7 bases and J lost 9 bases. The CDR3 loop reads CSAQVRGGSGEQFF. CDR3 in DNA: TGCAGCGCCCAGGTTCGGGGGGGCAGTGGTGAGCAGTTCTTC.

CDR3 nucleotide sequence: TGTGCCAGCATCCAGGGGAATTCACCCCTCCACTTT. Protein product: CASIQGNSPLHF. The V gene is TRBV6-1, the J gene TRBJ1-6; tentative D call: TRBD1 (6 bases). Germline lookup yields CDR1 MNHNS and CDR2 SASEGT. V dropped 7 bases and J dropped 7 bases, with 8 bases sitting between them. The CDR3 consists of 12 residues.

The rearrangement uses TRBV10-2 and TRBJ1-2; no definite D call. This CDR3 region has 12 residues. With 9 bases removed from V and 7 bases from J, the gap between germline ends came to 15 bases. In germline, CDR1 is WSHSY, CDR2 SAAADI. CDR3 in amino acids: CASQTDAFGYTF. The DNA of the CDR3 is TGCGCCAGTCAGACTGACGCTTTTGGCTACACCTTC.

V gene TRBV30 combines with J gene TRBJ2-7; D call uncertain. The germline V gene encodes CDR1 GTSNPN and CDR2 SVGIG (reference sequence). Trimming took 0 bases from V and 1 from J, leaving 10 bases between them. The CDR3 is made up of 14 amino acids. CDR3 nucleotide sequence: TGTGCCTGGAGTGTAACACCACAATCCTACGAGCAGTACTTC. Translated: CAWSVTPQSYEQYF.

CDR3 DNA sequence: TGTGCCAGCAGCGTAGACCCCAGGGGCGCCACTGAAGCTTTCTTT. Amino acids: CASSVDPRGATEAFF. This chain connects TRBV9 to TRBJ1-1; perhaps TRBD1 as D (6 bases). CDR1 and CDR2 (germline): SGDLS, YYNGEE. This CDR3 contains 15 residues. V was pared by 0 bases and J by 4 bases, with 13 bases between. The variable domain in full, with the rest retrieved from reference TRBV9 and TRBJ1-1, is DSGVTQTPKHLITATGQRVTLRCSPRSGDLSVYWYQQSLDQGLQFLIQYYNGEERAKGNILERFSAQQFPDLHSELNLSSLELGDSALYFCASSVDPRGATEAFFGQGTRLTVV.

This chain joins TRBV6-5 and TRBJ1-1, with D perhaps TRBD1 (5 bases). In germline, CDR1 is MNHEY, CDR2 SVGAGI. CDR3 length equals 15 residues. V shed 2 bases and J shed 11 bases, with 21 bases lying between them. In DNA, the CDR3 is TGTGCCAGCAGTTACGGCAGGACACGGAACAAAGGGGCTTTCTTT. Translated: CASSYGRTRNKGAFF.

This clone was recorded a few times. CDR3 region: CASSFLLNTEAFF. For the CDR3, the DNA is TGCGCCAGCAGCTTCTTACTAAACACTGAAGCTTTCTTT. V usage is TRBV5-1 and J usage is TRBJ1-1; D is uncertain. Trimming took 2 bases from V and 2 from J, leaving 7 bases between them. Germline V gene sequence: CDR1 SGHRS, CDR2 YFSETQ. CDR3 length: 13 residues.

CDR3 DNA: TGTGCCAGCAGCGTGGCTGCAGGGGGCCACTACGAGCAGTACTTC. It encodes CASSVAAGGHYEQYF. The V gene is TRBV9, the J gene TRBJ2-7, with 8 positions matching TRBD1. Losses at the gene ends were 2 bases for V and 3 bases for J; bases not matched to a gene: 7. The CDR3 covers 15 residues. Per germline, CDR1 SGDLS and CDR2 YYNGEE.

The rearrangement links TRBV29-1 to TRBJ2-7; 7 nucleotides line up with TRBD1. CDR1 is SQVTM, CDR2 ANQGSEA, per germline. The J segment lost 5 bases and the V segment lost 4 bases, leaving 5 bases of the junction unmatched. The CDR3 has 12 residues. CDR3 residues: CSVGTGKDEQYF. The DNA for the CDR3 is TGCAGCGTTGGGACAGGAAAAGACGAGCAGTACTTC.

The rearrangement links TRBV29-1 to TRBJ2-7; the D call may be TRBD1 or TRBD2 (5 bases each). V was clipped by 5 bases and J by 5 bases, with 13 bases between them. Germline CDR1 reads SQVTM; CDR2 reads ANQGSEA. This CDR3 has 12 residues. In DNA, the CDR3 is TGCAGCGTTATGACAGCCGGGGACGAGCAGTACTTC. Translated, it gives CSVMTAGDEQYF.

The genes are TRBV2 and TRBJ2-7; TRBD2 agrees at 12 bases. Germline V CDR1 and CDR2: SNHLY, FYNNEI. Trimming took 6 bases from V and 4 from J; bases not matched to a gene: 7. The CDR3 is 15 residues long. As DNA, the CDR3 is TGTGCCAGCAGCGAGAGGACTAGCGGGACATACGAGCAGTACTTC. This encodes CASSERTSGTYEQYF.

The chain recombines TRBV5-1 with TRBJ2-1, with 8 bases identical to TRBD1. Germline V lookup: CDR1 SGHRS, CDR2 YFSETQ. There are 15 residues in the CDR3. Germline trimming cut 4 bases from V and 4 bases from J; bases unmatched to any gene: 7. CDR3 bases: TGCGCCAGCAGCGCAGGGGGCCCAATTTACAATGAGCAGTTCTTC. Residues: CASSAGGPIYNEQFF.

This chain links TRBV10-1 with TRBJ2-7; D uncertain. The CDR3 has 12 amino acids. The V end was cut by 3 bases, the J end by 4 bases, with 7 bases between. CDR1 WNHNN and CDR2 SYGVQD come from the germline V gene (reference sequence). The CDR3 nucleotides are TGCGCCAGCAGTGACAACGTGTACGAGCAGTACTTC. Amino acids: CASSDNVYEQYF.

The chain combines TRBV19 with TRBJ1-4, with D perhaps matching TRBD1 (6 bases). Trimming left V 6 bases short and J 5 bases short, with 10 bases between. The CDR3 has 13 residues. Germline CDR1 and CDR2: LNHDA and SQIVND (reference sequence). In nucleotides, the CDR3 is TGTGCCAGTAGCCTACAGGGAAATGAAAAACTGTTTTTT. Amino acid sequence: CASSLQGNEKLFF.

The rearrangement uses TRBV6-5 and TRBJ1-5; D is uncertain. CDR3 length: 12 residues. In germline, CDR1 is MNHEY, CDR2 SVGAGI. Trimming took 8 bases from V and 4 from J, leaving 9 bases between them. CDR3 residues: CASGPTNQPQHF. The CDR3 bases are TGTGCCAGCGGTCCTACAAATCAGCCCCAGCATTTT.

The chain uses TRBV6-1 and TRBJ2-7, with D unclear. The CDR3 loop spans 13 amino acids. CDR1 and CDR2 (germline): MNHNS, SASEGT. V was cut by 4 bases and J by 3 bases, with 10 bases left in between. In DNA form, the CDR3 reads TGTGCCAGCAGTGCAAGTCCGGGCTACGAGCAGTACTTC. It yields the protein CASSASPGYEQYF.

The V and J genes are TRBV18 and TRBJ2-7; 11 positions agree with TRBD1. This CDR3 region has 17 residues. Germline V gives CDR1 KGHSH, CDR2 LQKENI. V was pared by 8 bases and J by 3 bases, with 15 bases of the junction left unmatched. The CDR3 DNA reads as TGTGCCAGCGCATCCGGGACAGGGGGTGGTAAGGGCTACGAGCAGTACTTC. It is translated as CASASGTGGGKGYEQYF.

The chain joins TRBV28 to TRBJ2-7; no reliable D call. Germline V gene sequence: CDR1 MDHEN, CDR2 SYDVKM. This CDR3 has 14 residues. V dropped 5 bases and J dropped 1 base, with 12 bases sitting between them. The CDR3: CASSMTRFSYEQYF. Here the CDR3 DNA reads TGTGCCAGCAGTATGACACGATTTTCCTACGAGCAGTACTTC.

CDR3 nucleotide sequence: TGCGCCAGCAGCTTGTTAGGGGAGGGCTACACCTTC. Its translation is CASSLLGEGYTF. This chain uses TRBV5-1 with TRBJ1-2, with D maybe TRBD1 (5 bases). Germline CDR1 and CDR2: SGHRS and YFSETQ. The CDR3 runs 12 residues. Trimming removed 1 base at V and 8 bases at J, with 9 bases between.

V is TRBV5-1 and J is TRBJ2-1; 7 bases map to TRBD2. CDR3 length: 16 residues. The ends lost 0 bases at V and 9 bases at J; junction bases unmatched: 12. Germline V gene sequence: CDR1 SGHRS, CDR2 YFSETQ. The CDR3, as DNA: TGCGCCAGCAGCTTGGATCATACCGGGACTAATTCTGAGCAGTTCTTC. Amino acids: CASSLDHTGTNSEQFF. Based on the CDR3 plus reference TRBV5-1 and TRBJ2-1, the full variable domain is KAGVTQTPRYLIKTRGQQVTLSCSPISGHRSVSWYQQTPGQGLQFLFEYFSETQRNKGNFPGRFSGRQFSNSRSEMNVSTLELGDSALYLCASSLDHTGTNSEQFFGPGTRLTVL.

The chain couples TRBV13 to TRBJ2-7; D is possibly TRBD1 or TRBD2 (5 bases each). The V and J ends lost 2 bases and 1 base respectively, with 15 bases between them. This CDR3 has 16 amino acids. The V gene's germline CDR1 is PRHDT and CDR2 FYEKMQ (reference sequence). CDR3 DNA sequence: TGTGCCAGCAGCTTAAAATTAGGGGCGGGTTCCTACGAGCAGTACTTC. Its translation: CASSLKLGAGSYEQYF.

The chain couples TRBV5-1 to TRBJ1-1, with D possibly TRBD1 on 6 matching bases. Per germline, CDR1 SGHRS and CDR2 YFSETQ. V lost 4 bases and J lost 0, with 16 bases in between. The CDR3 runs 16 residues. CDR3 sequence (DNA): TGCGCCAGCAGCCAGGGGTGGGAGGGTGTGAACACTGAAGCTTTCTTT. Its translation is CASSQGWEGVNTEAFF.

This chain joins TRBV29-1 and TRBJ1-3; D remains ambiguous. The CDR3 spans 11 residues. Germline V lookup: CDR1 SQVTM, CDR2 ANQGSEA. The ends were cut back, 3 bases at V and 7 bases at J, with 7 bases in the middle. The CDR3 DNA follows: TGCAGCGTTGATATAAGTAACACCATATATTTT. Translating gives CSVDISNTIYF.